These 28 T cell receptor beta chains were sequenced from one sample in a study of cytomegalovirus exposure and HLA in healthy donors. The primer mix had 60 Vbeta and 13 Jbeta primers. The repertoire was sequenced with immunoSEQ multiplex PCR; TCRdb's copy has only in-frame clones and lacks some. The repertoire consists of roughly 250,000 clones, with more than 55% occurring once and the leading ten covering about 2.2%. Input material: PBMCs. The receptor set was obtained from a female donor in good health and CMV-seronegative.

The rearrangement uses TRBV15 and TRBJ2-5, with TRBD2 identical over 8 bases. The tail of the sequence fits TRBJ2-7 better, so the J call may be wrong. The CDR3 has 17 amino acids. Germline CDR1 LNHNV, CDR2 YYDKDF (reference sequence). The chain's CDR3 is CATSRAPPLAGQYEQYF. The CDR3 region has the DNA TGTGCCACCAGCAGGGCCCCTCCATTAGCGGGACAATACGAGCAGTACTTC.

The V call is TRBV28, the J call TRBJ2-7; a weak D match, TRBD2 (6 bases). CDR1 is MDHEN, CDR2 SYDVKM, per germline. V gave up 6 bases and J gave up 0 bases, with 15 bases separating them. The CDR3 extends over 15 amino acids. The CDR3 region is CASSETSPASYEQYF. In nucleotides, the CDR3 is TGTGCCAGCAGCGAAACTAGCCCAGCCTCCTACGAGCAGTACTTC.

This sequence joins TRBV19 and TRBJ2-3; 9 bases agree with TRBD2. The V segment lost 5 bases and the J segment 2 bases; nucleotides outside the gene matches: 8. This CDR3 spans 16 amino acids. Germline V CDR1 and CDR2: LNHDA, SQIVND (reference sequence). CDR3 DNA sequence: TGTGCCAGTAGTGAATGGGCGGGAGGGGCCACAGATACGCAGTATTTT. It encodes CASSEWAGGATDTQYF.

In its sample, this clone was seen a few times. The V and J genes are TRBV2 and TRBJ2-1, with 7 bases identical to TRBD2. Per the germline V gene, CDR1 is SNHLY and CDR2 is FYNNEI. J gave up 5 bases and V 5 bases, and 6 bases lay outside the gene matches. The CDR3 consists of 14 residues. The chain's CDR3 is CASSYSGGNNEQFF. CDR3 in DNA: TGTGCCAGCAGTTACTCGGGAGGTAACAATGAGCAGTTCTTC.

The V call is TRBV11-1, the J call TRBJ2-7; 9 nucleotides agree with TRBD1. V lost 1 base, J lost 6 bases, and 1 base stayed unmatched. This CDR3 contains 13 residues. CDR1 is SGHAT and CDR2 is FQDESV in the germline V gene (reference sequence). The CDR3 region is CASSLGQGVEQYF. CDR3 bases: TGTGCCAGCAGCTTAGGACAGGGGGTCGAGCAGTACTTC.

This chain links TRBV7-2 with TRBJ2-6; D might be TRBD2 (6 bases). The CDR3 is made up of 17 amino acids. Trimming removed 1 base at V and 4 bases at J, with 14 bases between. Looked up from germline, CDR1 is SGHTA and CDR2 is FQGNSA. The CDR3: CASSLVLGGTGANVLTF. As DNA, the CDR3 is TGTGCCAGCAGCTTAGTTTTGGGGGGTACCGGGGCCAACGTCCTGACTTTC. Variable domain in full (rest from reference TRBV7-2 and TRBJ2-6): GAGVSQSPSNKVTEKGKDVELRCDPISGHTALYWYRQSLGQGLEFLIYFQGNSAPDKSGLPSDRFSAERTGGSVSTLTIQRTQQEDSAVYLCASSLVLGGTGANVLTFGAGSRLTVL.

The V call is TRBV10-1, the J call TRBJ1-4; no definite D call. Germline V lookup: CDR1 WNHNN, CDR2 SYGVQD (reference sequence). The CDR3 contains 15 residues. Trimming pared 0 bases from V and 7 bases from J, leaving 12 bases between. This CDR3 reads CASSESVRSGEKLFF. CDR3 nucleotides: TGCGCCAGCAGTGAGTCGGTACGGTCTGGTGAAAAACTGTTTTTT.

Only a few counts were recorded for this clone. The rearrangement links TRBV2 to TRBJ1-1; 7 nucleotides agree with TRBD1. Germline V gene sequence: CDR1 SNHLY, CDR2 FYNNEI. V shed 7 bases, J shed 0 bases, and the junction held 14 bases outside the gene matches. The CDR3 is 17 amino acids. The CDR3 here is CASTPPTGQAMNTEAFF. The CDR3 DNA sequence: TGTGCCAGCACTCCCCCGACCGGACAGGCAATGAACACTGAAGCTTTCTTT.

V gene TRBV10-2 combines with J gene TRBJ1-1; D might be TRBD1 (5 bases). V lost 3 bases and J 7 bases, leaving 18 bases between the germline ends. Looked up from germline, CDR1 is WSHSY and CDR2 is SAAADI. CDR3 length equals 15 residues. This CDR3 reads CASSEWAGANGEAFF. The CDR3 DNA sequence: TGCGCCAGCAGTGAATGGGCTGGGGCGAACGGTGAAGCTTTCTTT.

The chain combines TRBV7-9 with TRBJ2-5; TRBD1 aligns across 9 bases. After removal of 4 bases from V and 5 bases from J, the junction contained 8 bases not matched to a gene. The CDR3 extends over 15 amino acids. Per the germline V gene, CDR1 is SEHNR and CDR2 is FQNEAQ (reference sequence). CDR3 bases: TGTGCCAGCAGCTCCGGACAGGGGCCTAGCGAGACCCAGTACTTC. Its protein product is CASSSGQGPSETQYF. Drawing the rest from reference TRBV7-9 and TRBJ2-5, the complete variable domain is DTGVSQNPRHKITKRGQNVTFRCDPISEHNRLYWYRQTLGQGPEFLTYFQNEAQLEKSRLLSDRFSAERPKGSFSTLEIQRTEQGDSAMYLCASSSGQGPSETQYFGPGTRLLVL.

The rearrangement links TRBV6-1 to TRBJ1-1; 7 bases match TRBD1. V trimming: 6 bases; J trimming: 6 bases; junction bases outside the gene matches: 7. The germline V gene encodes CDR1 MNHNS and CDR2 SASEGT. The CDR3 length is 13 residues. Here the CDR3 reads CASSLQGSAEAFF. In nucleotides, the CDR3 is TGTGCCAGCAGCCTACAGGGGTCCGCTGAAGCTTTCTTT.

This sequence joins TRBV28 and TRBJ2-3, with TRBD2 identical over 7 bases. The CDR3 totals 16 residues. Germline CDR1 and CDR2: MDHEN and SYDVKM. J gave up 0 bases and V 7 bases, and 10 bases lay outside the gene matches. The DNA of the CDR3 is TGTGCCAGCAATCCCCGAGGGAGGGTCAGCACAGATACGCAGTATTTT. Amino acids: CASNPRGRVSTDTQYF.

This rearrangement joins TRBV7-6 to TRBJ1-2, with 9 bases matching TRBD1. This CDR3 is 14 amino acids long. The germline V gene encodes CDR1 SGHVS and CDR2 FNYEAQ. After removal of 5 bases from V and 7 bases from J, the junction contained 8 bases not matched to a gene. CDR3: CASSQQGASSGYTF. CDR3 in DNA: TGTGCCAGCAGCCAACAGGGGGCATCATCTGGCTACACCTTC.

The chain links TRBV5-1 to TRBJ1-3; TRBD1 agrees at 8 bases. Per germline, CDR1 SGHRS and CDR2 YFSETQ. The V and J ends lost 4 bases and 9 bases, in that order; junction bases with no gene match: 18. The CDR3 is made up of 17 amino acids. The CDR3 nucleotides are TGCGCCAGCAGCCCGGGACAGGCCTCAGCCGGGGGAGGCACCATATATTTT. Translating gives CASSPGQASAGGGTIYF.

The chain recombines TRBV6-6 with TRBJ1-2, with a tentative D call TRBD1 (6 bases). CDR1 is MNHNY, CDR2 SVGAGI, per germline (reference sequence). Trimming removed 2 bases at V and 9 bases at J, with 13 bases between. This CDR3 region has 13 residues. As DNA, the CDR3 is TGTGCCAGCAGTTACCCGGGGGGCAGTAGCTACACCTTC. Translated, it gives CASSYPGGSSYTF.

The genes are TRBV5-1 and TRBJ2-7; D uncertain. This CDR3 spans 14 amino acids. Trimming shortened V by 0 bases and J by 2 bases, and 9 bases separated the two germline ends. Germline-derived CDR1 and CDR2 are SGHRS and YFSETQ. The chain's CDR3 is CASSLGTGTYEQYF. CDR3 coding DNA: TGCGCCAGCAGCTTGGGAACGGGTACCTACGAGCAGTACTTC.

A few counts support this clone. This sequence joins TRBV11-2 and TRBJ2-5; TRBD2 matches 12 bases. This CDR3 is built from 16 residues. From germline, CDR1 is SGHAT and CDR2 FQNNGV. J lost 4 bases, V lost 5 bases, and 8 bases had no gene match. The CDR3 sequence is CASSARLAGVLETQYF. The CDR3, as DNA: TGTGCCAGCAGCGCAAGACTAGCGGGAGTGTTAGAGACCCAGTACTTC. The whole variable domain, remainder taken from reference TRBV11-2 and TRBJ2-5, is EAGVAQSPRYKIIEKRQSVAFWCNPISGHATLYWYQQILGQGPKLLIQFQNNGVVDDSQLPKDRFSAERLKGVDSTLKIQPAKLEDSAVYLCASSARLAGVLETQYFGPGTRLLVL.

V usage is TRBV6-1 and J usage is TRBJ2-7; 8 positions agree with TRBD2. The CDR3 length is 15 residues. The V and J ends lost 5 bases and 4 bases, in that order; junction bases with no gene match: 10. Germline V gene sequence: CDR1 MNHNS, CDR2 SASEGT. In DNA form, the CDR3 reads TGTGCCAGCAGTCCACGAGCGGGGGCCCAATACGAGCAGTACTTC. Protein sequence: CASSPRAGAQYEQYF.

The sample holds a few counts of this clone. Other DNA sequences in the sample encode the same CDR3. The chain is built from TRBV9 and TRBJ2-1; no clear D gene. The CDR3 consists of 12 residues. Per germline, CDR1 SGDLS and CDR2 YYNGEE. V gave up 3 bases and J gave up 3 bases, with 4 bases separating them. The CDR3 nucleotides read TGTGCCAGCAGCGCTAACTACAATGAGCAGTTCTTC. As protein: CASSANYNEQFF.

The chain has TRBV28 and TRBJ2-4; the D gene is possibly TRBD1 (5 bases). V dropped 2 bases and J dropped 0 bases, with 17 bases sitting between them. The CDR3 has 18 residues. CDR1 and CDR2 (germline): MDHEN, SYDVKM. The CDR3 here is CASSLRTGFTLAKNIQYF. In DNA, the CDR3 is TGTGCCAGCAGTTTACGTACAGGTTTCACCTTAGCCAAAAACATTCAGTACTTC.

The CDR3 DNA follows: TGTGCCAGCAGCTCTGGACAGGGTAATACCGGGGAGCTGTTTTTT. Amino acid sequence: CASSSGQGNTGELFF. The chain uses TRBV6-6 and TRBJ2-2; 8 bases are shared with TRBD1. Germline V gene sequence: CDR1 MNHNY, CDR2 SVGAGI (reference sequence). This CDR3 is built from 15 residues. After removal of 6 bases from V and 5 bases from J, the junction contained 8 bases not matched to a gene.

This clone occurred a few times. CDR3 nucleotides: TGTGCCAGCAGGGATGGGGGGGGTTCATCCTACGAGCAGTACTTC. Amino acid sequence: CASRDGGGSSYEQYF. The J gene is TRBJ2-7, the V gene TRBV2; 7 bases fit TRBD2. The CDR3 has 15 amino acids. Germline lookup yields CDR1 SNHLY and CDR2 FYNNEI. V shed 6 bases and J 1 base; nucleotides not matched to a gene: 9.

V is TRBV14 and J is TRBJ1-2; D perhaps matches TRBD1 (6 bases). The length of the CDR3 is 16 residues. Trimming cost V 4 bases and J 0 bases, with 15 bases left between them. CDR1 SGHDN and CDR2 FVKESK come from the germline V gene. The CDR3 region has the DNA TGTGCCAGCAGCCCACAGGGAAGATCTGCTAACTATGGCTACACCTTC. It codes for CASSPQGRSANYGYTF.

The chain recombines TRBV10-3 with TRBJ2-1, with a tentative D call TRBD2 (6 bases). The CDR3 spans 14 residues. The germline V gene encodes CDR1 ENHRY and CDR2 SYGVKD. V lost 3 bases to trimming and J lost 4 bases, with 10 bases between them. CDR3 nucleotides: TGTGCCATCAGTGAAGAGGCGGGATACAATGAGCAGTTCTTC. Encoded protein: CAISEEAGYNEQFF.

This clone was seen once. The gene calls are TRBV6-1 and TRBJ1-6; 7 bases are shared with TRBD1. V lost 11 bases to trimming and J lost 7 bases; unmatched junction nucleotides: 11. This CDR3 comprises 14 residues. Germline-derived CDR1 and CDR2 are MNHNS and SASEGT. The CDR3 here is CASYPQGQNSPLHF. CDR3 DNA: TGTGCCTCCTACCCACAGGGACAGAATTCACCCCTCCACTTT.

V is TRBV11-2 and J is TRBJ2-1; perhaps TRBD2 as D (5 bases). V lost 1 base, J lost 6 bases, and 10 bases lay in between. The V gene's germline CDR1 is SGHAT and CDR2 FQNNGV. The CDR3 covers 14 residues. Written as DNA, the CDR3 is TGTGCCAGCAGCTTAGGACTATTAGCCAATGAGCAGTTCTTC. The encoded protein is CASSLGLLANEQFF.

This chain connects TRBV13 to TRBJ1-4, with TRBD1 matching 9 bases. This CDR3 is 17 amino acids long. V shed 1 base and J 3 bases; nucleotides not matched to a gene: 6. CDR1 PRHDT and CDR2 FYEKMQ come from the germline V gene (reference sequence). CDR3 in DNA: TGTGCCAGCAGCTTAGCCCAGGACAGGGGCCCTAATGAAAAACTGTTTTTT. Translating it yields CASSLAQDRGPNEKLFF.

V and J are TRBV11-2 and TRBJ1-1, with D hard to call. The germline V gene encodes CDR1 SGHAT and CDR2 FQNNGV. V was cut by 1 base and J by 4 bases, with 13 bases left in between. The CDR3 is made up of 15 amino acids. This CDR3 is CASSLGAPAVTEAFF. The CDR3 bases are TGTGCCAGCAGCTTAGGTGCACCTGCGGTCACTGAAGCTTTCTTT.